This section outlines one TCR beta chain sequence together with its context. The source of the sample is a study of blood T cells in healthy people across ages. A J-beta primer mix and a sample-barcoded 5' primer were used in a second PCR of about 7 to 12 cycles. TCRdb re-derived calls from the 5' RACE reads in MiXCR, one entry per CDR3 protein. The repertoire holds 910,000 or so distinct CDR3 sequences, approximately 50% seen once, with about a fifth in the top ten. V was trimmed by 2 bases and J by 1 base, leaving 9 bases between them. This CDR3 has 16 amino acids. Germline lookup yields CDR1 MDHEN and CDR2 SYDVKM.

The V call is TRBV28, the J call TRBJ2-6; unclear D gene. The receptor's source is an older woman in good health. Source material: blood. The CDR3 protein is CASSLIGPSGANVLTF. CDR3 DNA sequence: TGTGCCAGCAGTTTAATAGGGCCGTCTGGGGCCAACGTCCTGACTTTC.